This TCR beta chain originates from a study of graft-versus-host responses after intestinal transplantation. The V gene's germline CDR1 is SGHAT and CDR2 FQNNGV. The trim removed 2 bases at V and 1 base at J, leaving 2 bases unmatched. This CDR3 region has 16 residues. Broader study findings: Graft-donor T cell macrochimerism coincided with high graft-versus-host to host-versus-graft clonal ratios in allografts. Early after transplant, HvG declines were associated with peak levels of circulating GvH clones. Recipient bone marrow held GvH clones, some seen earlier in ileum or blood.

Concerning this clone: The antigen remains unidentified.

Using immunoSEQ multiplex PCR, the repertoire was profiled, and TCRdb retains in-frame clones only, with some absent. The table shows tens of thousands of clones, with 89% occurring only once. The sample in question was unstimulated CD4+ T cells sorted from spleen or lymph node cells, obtained before transplant. This sequence joins TRBV11-2 and TRBJ2-1, with 10 bases fitting TRBD2. This sequence was found in a human donor who was the organ donor for an intestinal transplant. Here the CDR3 reads CASSLLAGVSYNEQFF. CDR3 nucleotide sequence: TGTGCCAGCAGCTTACTAGCGGGAGTTTCCTACAATGAGCAGTTCTTC. The entire variable domain, with the rest obtained from reference TRBV11-2 and TRBJ2-1, is as follows: EAGVAQSPRYKIIEKRQSVAFWCNPISGHATLYWYQQILGQGPKLLIQFQNNGVVDDSQLPKDRFSAERLKGVDSTLKIQPAKLEDSAVYLCASSLLAGVSYNEQFFGPGTRLTVL.